Below are 27 T cell receptor beta chains sequenced from a single sample in a study of blood T cell repertoires in COVID-19. Data came from immunoSEQ multiplex PCR; TCRdb stores just in-frame clones and leaves some out. The repertoire has 270,000 or so clones, 85% to 90% of them found once; the top ten carry roughly 3.9%. Sequenced input: PBMCs or T cells enriched from blood (not recorded which). These TCRs come from a woman in her twenties or thirties with acute COVID-19.

The rearrangement links TRBV3-1 (or the pseudogene TRBV3-2) to TRBJ2-3; TRBD2 matches 8 bases. V lost 4 bases, J lost 1 base, and 4 bases stayed unmatched. The CDR3 spans 15 residues. Looked up from germline, CDR1 is LGHDT and CDR2 is YNNKEL (reference sequence). The CDR3 bases are TGTGCCAGCAGCCGACTAGCGCTTGGCACAGATACGCAGTATTTT. As protein: CASSRLALGTDTQYF.

For the CDR3, the DNA is TGTGCCAGTCGTGAGGGGGCCGGCACTGAAGCTTTCTTT. This encodes CASREGAGTEAFF. The chain recombines TRBV19 with TRBJ1-1, with 7 bases fitting TRBD1. The germline V gene encodes CDR1 LNHDA and CDR2 SQIVND (reference sequence). The V gene end was trimmed by 8 bases and the J gene end by 4 bases; junction bases not matched to a gene: 7. The CDR3 has 13 residues.

The chain has TRBV7-3 and TRBJ2-1, with TRBD2 matching over 7 bases. The J segment lost 0 bases and the V segment lost 2 bases, leaving 1 base of the junction unmatched. The CDR3 contains 15 residues. Germline lookup yields CDR1 SGHTA and CDR2 FQGTGA. CDR3 sequence: CASSLQRDSYNEQFF. Written as DNA, the CDR3 is TGTGCCAGCAGCTTACAGCGGGACTCCTACAATGAGCAGTTCTTC.

This chain connects TRBV19 to TRBJ2-7; TRBD1 is a possible D gene (7 bases). The germline gives CDR1 LNHDA, CDR2 SQIVND (reference sequence). The CDR3 runs 13 residues. Deletions cut 9 bases from V and 5 bases from J, with 17 bases between. CDR3 DNA sequence: TGTGCCAGCAGACAGGGAGCGGGCGACGAGCAGTACTTC. Its translation is CASRQGAGDEQYF.

This chain uses TRBV9 with TRBJ2-1, with a tentative D call TRBD2 (5 bases). Germline lookup yields CDR1 SGDLS and CDR2 YYNGEE. V was pared by 7 bases and J by 7 bases, with 15 bases between. The CDR3 sequence is 13 residues long. DNA of the CDR3: TGTGCCAGCGCCAGGCGAGGAGGAAATGAGCAGTTCTTC. It codes for CASARRGGNEQFF.

The V call is TRBV4-1, the J call TRBJ2-7; D uncertain. The CDR3 length is 14 residues. Trimming removed 1 base from V and 1 base from J, with 8 bases in between. Per the germline V gene, CDR1 is MGHRA and CDR2 is YSYEKL. The CDR3 DNA is TGCGCCAGCAGCCAAGGAACAGCTTCCTACGAGCAGTACTTC. It encodes CASSQGTASYEQYF.

The chain uses TRBV18 and TRBJ2-7; TRBD1 matches at 8 bases. Germline loops: CDR1 KGHSH, CDR2 LQKENI. CDR3 length: 16 residues. After removal of 6 bases from V and 2 bases from J, the junction contained 12 bases not matched to a gene. DNA for the CDR3: TGTGCCAGCTCTGAAAATAAGGGGACAGGCACCTACGAGCAGTACTTC. Translated, it gives CASSENKGTGTYEQYF.

V is TRBV5-1 and J is TRBJ2-3; 10 nucleotides match TRBD2. The trim removed 2 bases at V and 6 bases at J, leaving 6 bases unmatched. The CDR3 totals 15 residues. Per the germline V gene, CDR1 is SGHRS and CDR2 is YFSETQ. The chain's CDR3 is CASSFVAGGGDTQYF. CDR3 in DNA: TGCGCCAGCAGCTTTGTAGCGGGAGGAGGGGATACGCAGTATTTT.

The CDR3: CASSPSTAGTDTQYF. CDR3 bases: TGTGCCAGCAGTCCCTCGACCGCAGGGACAGATACGCAGTATTTT. The chain carries TRBV28 and TRBJ2-3; D possibly corresponds to TRBD1 (5 bases). The germline V gene has CDR1 MDHEN and CDR2 SYDVKM. This CDR3 is 15 amino acids long. The V gene lost 5 bases and the J gene lost 3 bases, with 15 bases spanning the gap.

The chain couples TRBV28 to TRBJ2-3; 13 bases are a match to TRBD2. The CDR3 totals 17 residues. CDR1 and CDR2 (germline): MDHEN, SYDVKM. V dropped 5 bases and J dropped 5; count of bases not matched to a gene: 10. The DNA for the CDR3 is TGTGCCAGCAGTCCACCGACCGGGACTAGCGGGATAGATACGCAGTATTTT. Translating gives CASSPPTGTSGIDTQYF.

The rearrangement joins TRBV19 to TRBJ2-7; D uncertain. Germline V gene lookup returns CDR1 LNHDA and CDR2 SQIVND (reference sequence). V was clipped by 3 bases and J by 5 bases, with 14 bases between them. The CDR3 runs 14 residues. CDR3 nucleotide sequence: TGTGCCAGTAGTATTCCCGGGTCGGTTGACGAGCAGTACTTC. Protein product: CASSIPGSVDEQYF.

This chain links TRBV19 with TRBJ2-2, with D possibly matching TRBD2 (6 bases). CDR1 and CDR2 from the germline V gene are LNHDA and SQIVND (reference sequence). The CDR3 has 15 amino acids. V lost 3 bases, J lost 6 bases, and 14 bases lay in between. CDR3 amino acids: CASSIETRLPGELFF. In nucleotides, the CDR3 is TGTGCCAGTAGTATTGAGACTAGGTTACCCGGGGAGCTGTTTTTT.

This clone has only one observation. The chain joins TRBV5-1 to TRBJ2-3; D is perhaps TRBD1 (6 bases). V dropped 4 bases and J dropped 2 bases, with 11 bases sitting between them. Germline V CDR1 and CDR2: SGHRS, YFSETQ. The CDR3 contains 14 residues. CDR3: CASSMGQLTDTQYF. The CDR3 nucleotides read TGCGCCAGCAGCATGGGACAACTCACAGATACGCAGTATTTT.

The J gene is TRBJ1-1, the V gene TRBV4-3, with D perhaps matching TRBD1 (5 bases). The CDR3 totals 16 residues. The germline V gene has CDR1 LGHNA and CDR2 YSLEER. Deletions cut 0 bases from V and 7 bases from J, with 18 bases between. In DNA form, the CDR3 reads TGCGCCAGCAGCCAAGACTGGCAGGTGAGAACAGGTGAAGCTTTCTTT. As protein: CASSQDWQVRTGEAFF.

This chain uses TRBV5-1 with TRBJ2-5, with a possible D match to TRBD1 (6 bases). This CDR3 spans 13 amino acids. Trimming cost V 4 bases and J 1 base, with 8 bases left between them. Germline CDR1 is SGHRS and CDR2 is YFSETQ. CDR3 sequence reads: CASSPDSQETQYF. The CDR3, as DNA: TGCGCCAGCAGCCCGGACAGCCAAGAGACCCAGTACTTC.

The genes are TRBV10-3 and TRBJ2-7; 9 bases line up with TRBD2. This CDR3 comprises 16 residues. V dropped 9 bases and J dropped 3; count of bases not matched to a gene: 15. The germline V gene has CDR1 ENHRY and CDR2 SYGVKD. CDR3 nucleotide sequence: TGTGCCATAGGAACTACCGCCGGGACTAGCTTCTACGAGCAGTACTTC. Protein: CAIGTTAGTSFYEQYF.

The gene calls are TRBV27 and TRBJ1-2; TRBD1 matches at 7 bases. CDR3 length equals 14 residues. Germline loops: CDR1 MNHEY, CDR2 SMNVEV (reference sequence). J lost 7 bases, V lost 7 bases, and 12 bases had no gene match. In DNA form, the CDR3 reads TGTGCCAGCACCGACTTACAGGGGTACGGTGGCTACACCTTC. As protein: CASTDLQGYGGYTF.

This clone has just one count. The rearrangement joins TRBV3-1 (or the pseudogene TRBV3-2) to TRBJ1-3, with TRBD1 as a possible D gene (6 bases). Germline V gene sequence: CDR1 LGHDT, CDR2 YNNKEL (reference sequence). The V end was cut by 3 bases, the J end by 3 bases, with 21 bases between. The CDR3 spans 18 residues. CDR3 in amino acids: CASSHYSKRPGDGNTIYF. The CDR3 nucleotides read TGTGCCAGCAGCCACTATTCTAAGCGGCCAGGGGATGGAAACACCATATATTTT.

The rearrangement joins TRBV6-5 to TRBJ2-7; 13 bases are shared with TRBD2. The CDR3 runs 15 residues. CDR1 is MNHEY, CDR2 SVGAGI, per germline. The V segment lost 7 bases and the J segment 7 bases; nucleotides outside the gene matches: 10. The CDR3 reads CASTSGLAGDLEQYF. The CDR3, as DNA: TGTGCCAGCACCTCAGGACTAGCGGGGGACCTTGAGCAGTACTTC.

The CDR3 reads CASSSIGQGKNIQYF. The DNA of the CDR3 is TGTGCCAGCAGCTCGATTGGACAGGGCAAAAACATTCAGTACTTC. This sequence joins TRBV28 and TRBJ2-4; 8 nucleotides line up with TRBD1. Germline CDR1 is MDHEN and CDR2 is SYDVKM. V lost 6 bases, J lost 3 bases, and 7 bases stayed unmatched. This CDR3 spans 15 amino acids. Full variable domain (rest looked up from reference TRBV28 and TRBJ2-4): DVKVTQSSRYLVKRTGEKVFLECVQDMDHENMFWYRQDPGLGLRLIYFSYDVKMKEKGDIPEGYSVSREKKERFSLILESASTNQTSMYLCASSSIGQGKNIQYFGAGTRLSVL.

V and J are TRBV2 and TRBJ2-2; D ambiguous. This CDR3 has 16 residues. Germline CDR1 is SNHLY and CDR2 is FYNNEI. V was trimmed by 1 base and J by 0 bases, leaving 9 bases between them. The CDR3 DNA is TGTGCCAGCAGTGAAGTCGGTAGTTCGAACACCGGGGAGCTGTTTTTT. Its protein product is CASSEVGSSNTGELFF.

The chain is built from TRBV3-1 (or the pseudogene TRBV3-2) and TRBJ2-1, with 11 bases fitting TRBD2. The junction had 2 bases not matched to a gene; V was cut back by 4 bases and J by 3 bases. The CDR3 covers 15 residues. CDR1 LGHDT and CDR2 YNNKEL come from the germline V gene (reference sequence). In DNA, the CDR3 is TGTGCCAGCAGCCTAGCGGGAGGGCTCTACAATGAGCAGTTCTTC. Protein sequence: CASSLAGGLYNEQFF.

The chain employs TRBV28 and TRBJ1-1; D call uncertain. The CDR3 loop spans 13 amino acids. Germline V gene data show CDR1 as MDHEN and CDR2 as SYDVKM. Between the trimmed V and J ends, which lost 8 bases and 1 base, there was a span of 11 bases. CDR3: CASQPIQNTEAFF. The CDR3 region has the DNA TGTGCCAGCCAACCAATACAGAACACTGAAGCTTTCTTT. Supplemented by reference TRBV28 and TRBJ1-1, the full variable domain reads DVKVTQSSRYLVKRTGEKVFLECVQDMDHENMFWYRQDPGLGLRLIYFSYDVKMKEKGDIPEGYSVSREKKERFSLILESASTNQTSMYLCASQPIQNTEAFFGQGTRLTVV.

This clone was counted a single time. The CDR3 DNA reads TGTGCCAGCACCACGCTAAAAGATACGCAGTATTTT. This sequence encodes CASTTLKDTQYF. The chain links TRBV7-3 to TRBJ2-3; the D is unclear. In germline, CDR1 is SGHTA, CDR2 FQGTGA. The germline V and J ends were trimmed by 7 bases and 5 bases, with 10 bases remaining between them. The CDR3 is 12 residues long.

V is TRBV5-1 and J is TRBJ1-4; 11 bases line up with TRBD1. The V and J ends lost 3 bases and 3 bases, in that order; junction bases with no gene match: 7. In germline, CDR1 is SGHRS, CDR2 YFSETQ. The CDR3 covers 17 residues. The CDR3 DNA sequence: TGCGCCAGCAGCTCGGAGGGACAGGGGGGACCTAATGAAAAACTGTTTTTT. Its protein product is CASSSEGQGGPNEKLFF. The whole variable domain, remainder taken from reference TRBV5-1 and TRBJ1-4, is KAGVTQTPRYLIKTRGQQVTLSCSPISGHRSVSWYQQTPGQGLQFLFEYFSETQRNKGNFPGRFSGRQFSNSRSEMNVSTLELGDSALYLCASSSEGQGGPNEKLFFGSGTQLSVL.

V is TRBV9 and J is TRBJ2-3; D may be TRBD1 (5 bases). This CDR3 has 15 residues. Germline V CDR1 and CDR2: SGDLS, YYNGEE. V gave up 3 bases and J gave up 2 bases, with 13 bases separating them. CDR3 in amino acids: CASSEATVFTDTQYF. In DNA form, the CDR3 reads TGTGCCAGCAGCGAAGCGACAGTATTCACAGATACGCAGTATTTT.

The V and J genes are TRBV19 and TRBJ2-1, with 16 bases that match TRBD2. V lost 6 bases, J lost 7 bases, and 6 bases stayed unmatched. The CDR3 is 16 residues long. Germline CDR1 is LNHDA and CDR2 is SQIVND (reference sequence). The CDR3, as DNA: TGTGCCAGTAGAGCCGGGACTAGCGGGAGGGGAAATGAGCAGTTCTTC. As protein: CASRAGTSGRGNEQFF.